This T cell receptor beta chain was sequenced in a study of TIL therapy for anti-PD-1-resistant metastatic lung cancer. Time point: pre-treatment sample, taken before nivolumab and TIL therapy. Tumor tissue came from excised metastases, mostly pleural nodules or supraclavicular lymph nodes. Germline CDR1 SGHTA, CDR2 FQGNSA. V gave up 5 bases and J gave up 9 bases, with 17 bases separating them. The CDR3 is 15 residues long. The immunoSEQ assay was v3. The table came from immunoSEQ multiplex PCR; TCRdb's copy has only in-frame clones and leaves some out. The data show 95,000 or so clones, with 55% to 75% seen just once and approximately 11% held by the top ten. This clone appeared a few times.

Sequenced here: tumor tissue, sampled at baseline. The chain joins TRBV7-2 to TRBJ1-6, with D perhaps matching TRBD1 (5 bases). The TCR comes from a person aged 25 to 79 with non-small cell lung cancer. CDR3 amino acids: CASSVVGVPGSPLHF. The DNA of the CDR3 is TGTGCCAGCAGCGTCGTAGGGGTCCCTGGTTCACCCCTCCACTTT.